This paragraph reports one T cell receptor (beta chain). This clone appeared a few times. No cognate antigen has been identified for it. The record has no base qualities; no much larger clone is one base away. This record comes from a study of blood T cell repertoires in COVID-19 (dated by TCRdb to 2018 to 2020). Study-wide context: Samples from collaborators originated in the United States, Italy and Spain and spanned both the acute and convalescent phases of COVID-19. Sample metadata almost always included a de-identified subject ID, COVID-19 status, age in years and sex. The prospective study material was composed of cDNA or gDNA derived from T cells, B-cell-depleted T cells, or PBMCs. The repertoires were released in a freely available public database intended as a resource for research on the immune response to SARS-CoV-2. The dataset comprised deeply sampled blood TCRbeta repertoires from subjects exposed to, actively infected with, or recovered from COVID-19. The samples were drawn from two sources: the first 160 participants of the ongoing ImmuneRACE study, and 950 to 1,500 subjects contributed by 6 global collaborators. Where HLA class I and class II types were available, the types were taken from metadata supplied by the sample provider, not from assay-based typing. Study-wide conclusions, independent of this receptor: How much clinical and demographic metadata was included differed by source and by participant, and the metadata was provided uncurated.

Enrolling through a virtual design, the prospective study's participants ranged in age from about 18 to 89 years and lived across more than 20 United States geographic areas. In the prospective study, participants were assigned to cohorts based on the clinical history participants reported in a screening survey and a study questionnaire. Recovered participants in ImmuneRACE Cohort 3 were defined by two consecutive negative NP/OP PCR tests, clearance by a healthcare professional, or resolution of symptoms. Each participant in the prospective study had whole blood, serum and a nasopharyngeal or oropharyngeal swab collected by mobile phlebotomists. Prospective study participants could optionally give additional blood draws and questionnaires over a roughly 2-month period. Before DNA extraction, prospective study blood samples were shipped either frozen or at room temperature. CDR1 and CDR2 are read off the germline V gene (reference sequence) as MNHNY and SVGAGI. The junction shows trimming of 6 bases on V and 2 bases on J, plus 8 bases between the germline ends. The CDR3 covers 13 residues, taking in both the cysteine and the phenylalanine. Only the CDR3 part of the read is kept: 39 bases, read in frame from the first base.

TCRbeta CDR3 regions were amplified from genomic DNA by means of the immunoSEQ Assay, a bias-controlled multiplex PCR. In the source study's methods: Within the assay, amplification of reference gene primers was used to estimate how many nucleated cells each sample contained. To quantify the absolute abundance of each unique TCRbeta CDR3 rearrangement, sequence reads were collapsed and filtered. Productive Simpson clonality was computed per sample as the square root of Simpson's diversity index over productive rearrangements. Here the immuneACCESS table is served through TCRdb, limited to in-frame sequences with V and J called. Missing clones are a known gap in these copies; in checked studies unresolved V genes cover under half, and the rest lacks a known reason. V and J calls and clone size are those listed in that table; D and trimming were worked out from the DNA. The sample contains 490,000 or so clones, about 85% of them found a single time. More than 7.5% of the sample comes from the top ten.

This sequence originates from a woman aged 55-75 years who had recovered from COVID-19. The chain is assembled from TRBV6-6 and TRBJ2-1, with no confident D gene call. Sequences were obtained from PBMCs or T cells enriched from blood (not recorded which). The DNA is as follows: TGTGCCAGCAGCCCAAATCCCTACAATGAGCAGTTCTTC. It encodes CASSPNPYNEQFF.